This T cell receptor (beta chain) was identified in a study of T cells in Graves' hyperthyroidism and ophthalmopathy. This CDR3 has 15 residues. Germline CDR1 and CDR2: MGHRA and YSYEKL. Trimming took 4 bases from V and 5 from J, leaving 17 bases between them. Amplified regions were TCR beta CDR3 sequences from RNA transcripts. Initially, a first-round RT-PCR of the TCR CDR3 employed the HTBI primer set. Each CDR3 protein is one row after TCRdb ran MiXCR on the multiplex PCR reads. The repertoire has about 500,000 distinct CDR3 sequences, around 15% of them found once; the top ten carry about 29%. The chain is built from TRBV4-1 and TRBJ1-1, with a weak D call TRBD1 (5 bases). The sequence was obtained from a woman aged 25 to 39 with Graves' ophthalmopathy. The sequencing input was blood. CDR3 residues: CASSLSAGRLTEAFF. As DNA, the CDR3 is TGCGCCAGCAGCCTATCGGCAGGGAGGTTAACTGAAGCTTTCTTT.